This is a list of T cell receptor beta chains from one sample in a study of cytomegalovirus exposure and HLA in healthy donors. Using immunoSEQ multiplex PCR, the repertoire was profiled, and TCRdb retains in-frame clones only, with some absent. The sample totals about 40,000 clones. Sequenced input: PBMCs. Receptor source: a human donor in good health. Both conserved end residues are part of each CDR3. A D gene is named only where the DNA matches it firmly.

j_gene,v_gene,d_gene,CDR3nt,CDR3aa
TRBJ2-3,TRBV9,TRBD2,TGTGCCAGCAACCTCGGGCGGGGGGCTCGCACAGATACGCAGTATTTT,CASNLGRGARTDTQYF
TRBJ1-1,TRBV6-4,.,TGTGCCAGCAGACAGGGAACACAAGCTTTCTTT,CASRQGTQAFF
TRBJ2-5,TRBV5-1,.,TGCGCCAGCAGCTTGGCACTTATACCTCAAGAGACCCAGTACTTC,CASSLALIPQETQYF
TRBJ1-5,TRBV7-6,.,TGTGCCAGCAGCCAGGGATTGGGTCAGCCCCAGCATTTT,CASSQGLGQPQHF
TRBJ1-2,TRBV7-2,.,TGTGCCAGCAGCTTAGATAGGCAGGTTAAAGGCTACACCTTC,CASSLDRQVKGYTF
TRBJ2-5,TRBV5-1,TRBD1,TGCGCCAGCAGCTTGGAAGGCCTGGGACAGGGCGGGACTGAGACCCAGTACTTC,CASSLEGLGQGGTETQYF
TRBJ1-1,TRBV5-1,TRBD1,TGCGCCAGCAGCTCCGGACAGGGAGGCACTGAAGCTTTCTTT,CASSSGQGGTEAFF
TRBJ2-5,TRBV18,TRBD1,TGTGCCAGCTCACCGGGACAGCAAGAGACCCAGTACTTC,CASSPGQQETQYF
TRBJ2-6,TRBV11-2,.,TGTGCCAGCAGCTTGACACCTAACTCTGGGGCCAACGTCCTGACTTTC,CASSLTPNSGANVLTF
TRBJ1-2,TRBV27,TRBD1,TGTGCCAGCAGTTTTGGGACAGGGTCTTATGGCTACACCTTC,CASSFGTGSYGYTF
TRBJ2-7,TRBV5-4,TRBD2,TGTGCCAGCAGCTTGCGGAGCGGGGGAAGCGCCTACGAGCAGTACTTC,CASSLRSGGSAYEQYF
TRBJ1-5,TRBV27,.,TGTGCCAGCAGTCACCAGGGAAGGGAATGGAGCAATCAGCCCCAGCATTTT,CASSHQGREWSNQPQHF
TRBJ1-2,TRBV5-4,.,TGTGCCAGCAGCTTGCGAGGGTCTCGTGGCTACACCTTC,CASSLRGSRGYTF
TRBJ1-6,TRBV30,.,TGTGCCTGGAGTGTTCGGGGGATCAATTCACCCCTACACTTT,CAWSVRGINSPLHF
TRBJ2-2,TRBV9,TRBD2,TGTGCCAGCAGCCCGGCGGGGGGCGGCACCGGGGAGCTGTTTTTT,CASSPAGGGTGELFF
TRBJ1-4,TRBV27,.,TGTGCCAGCAGTTTTTCCGGGGGAGGAGAAAAACTGTTTTTT,CASSFSGGGEKLFF
TRBJ2-6,TRBV5-4,.,TGTGCCAGCAGCTCAGGTTTGTGGGGAGGAAACGTCCTGACTTTC,CASSSGLWGGNVLTF
TRBJ2-3,TRBV2,.,TGTGCCAGCAGGCAGGGGCGGGATACGCAGTATTTT,CASRQGRDTQYF
TRBJ2-6,TRBV4-2,.,TGTGCCAGCAGCCAAACCGACAGAGACTCTGGGGCCAACGTCCTGACTTTC,CASSQTDRDSGANVLTF
TRBJ1-4,TRBV19,TRBD1,TGTGCCAGTAGCAACACAGGGGGCGCGGGTGAAAAACTGTTTTTT,CASSNTGGAGEKLFF
TRBJ1-2,TRBV28,.,TGTGCCAGCAGCATGCGGAGGGCTACGTGGACTAACTATGGCTACACCTTC,CASSMRRATWTNYGYTF
TRBJ1-4,TRBV6-5,TRBD1,TGTGCCAGCAGCCTGGGGAGGACAGGGTATGAAAAACTGTTTTTT,CASSLGRTGYEKLFF